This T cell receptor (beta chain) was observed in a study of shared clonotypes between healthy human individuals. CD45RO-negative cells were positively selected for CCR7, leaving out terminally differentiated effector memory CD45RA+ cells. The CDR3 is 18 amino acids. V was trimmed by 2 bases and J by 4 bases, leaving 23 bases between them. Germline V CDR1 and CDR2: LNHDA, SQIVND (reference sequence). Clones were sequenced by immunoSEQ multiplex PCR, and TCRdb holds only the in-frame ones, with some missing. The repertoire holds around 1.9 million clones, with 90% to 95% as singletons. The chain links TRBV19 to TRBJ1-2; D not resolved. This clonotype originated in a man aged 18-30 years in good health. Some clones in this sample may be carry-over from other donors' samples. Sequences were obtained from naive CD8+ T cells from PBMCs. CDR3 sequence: CASSIPPLVEEGGYGYTF. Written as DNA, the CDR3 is TGTGCCAGTAGTATACCCCCTTTGGTCGAGGAGGGCGGCTATGGCTACACCTTC.